The 13 T cell receptor beta chains in this list originate from one sample, sequenced in a study of CD8+ T cells in alopecia areata. cDNA reverse transcribed from extracted RNA served as the sequencing template. The data were produced by immunoSEQ multiplex PCR, yet TCRdb's version contains in-frame clones alone and is incomplete. The sample has almost 250,000 clones, 65% to 70% seen once. Sample: CD4+ T cells sorted from blood, taken at week 0. These receptors all stem from a human donor with alopecia areata.

The chain joins TRBV30 to TRBJ2-1; D possibly corresponds to TRBD2 (6 bases). This CDR3 spans 14 amino acids. Trimming left V 4 bases short and J 0 bases short, with 10 bases between. Germline V gene sequence: CDR1 GTSNPN, CDR2 SVGIG (reference sequence). CDR3 amino acids: CAWNAGSSYNEQFF. The CDR3 DNA reads TGTGCCTGGAATGCGGGGTCCTCCTACAATGAGCAGTTCTTC.

The chain carries TRBV30 and TRBJ2-7, with D unresolved. Trimming took off 3 bases at V and 0 bases at J, with 6 bases between the two ends. The germline V gene encodes CDR1 GTSNPN and CDR2 SVGIG (reference sequence). The CDR3 has 12 amino acids. The CDR3 sequence is CAWSPNSYEQYF. For the CDR3, the DNA is TGTGCCTGGAGCCCCAACTCCTACGAGCAGTACTTC.

CDR3 nucleotides: TGCAGTGCAGGGGCTGCAGATACGCAGTATTTT. It specifies CSAGAADTQYF. This chain joins TRBV20-1 and TRBJ2-3; a weak D match, TRBD1 (5 bases). The V end was cut by 6 bases, the J end by 4 bases, with 8 bases between. Looked up from germline, CDR1 is DFQATT and CDR2 is SNEGSKA (reference sequence). The CDR3 consists of 11 residues.

The chain uses TRBV30 and TRBJ1-1, with D tentatively TRBD1 (5 bases). The germline V and J ends were trimmed by 3 bases and 11 bases, with 22 bases remaining between them. Germline CDR1 reads GTSNPN; CDR2 reads SVGIG (reference sequence). The CDR3 has 14 residues. This CDR3 reads CAWRPSGTGMLAFF. CDR3 nucleotide sequence: TGTGCCTGGAGACCAAGTGGGACCGGCATGTTGGCTTTCTTT.

The genes are TRBV2 and TRBJ2-1, with a possible D match to TRBD2 (6 bases). Germline CDR1 and CDR2: SNHLY and FYNNEI. The CDR3 length is 15 residues. V lost 5 bases and J 3 bases, leaving 14 bases between the germline ends. The CDR3 sequence: CASSTSGRLYNEQFF. DNA of the CDR3: TGTGCCAGCAGTACCAGCGGGCGCCTCTACAATGAGCAGTTCTTC.

Of note for this clone: At the DNA level, this CDR3 is encoded by other sequences in the same sample as well. This chain connects TRBV30 to TRBJ1-6; TRBD1 matches at 9 bases. The germline CDR1 and CDR2 sequences are GTSNPN and SVGIG (reference sequence). The trim removed 1 base at V and 10 bases at J, leaving 2 bases unmatched. The CDR3 loop spans 13 amino acids. This CDR3 is CAWSGTGDSPLHF. DNA of the CDR3: TGTGCCTGGAGTGGGACAGGGGACTCACCCCTCCACTTT.

Only a few counts were recorded for this clone. The rearrangement links TRBV30 to TRBJ1-2, with 8 bases identical to TRBD1. The CDR3 contains 14 residues. Trimming at V came to 0 bases and at J to 10 bases, leaving 10 bases not matched to a gene. The germline V gene encodes CDR1 GTSNPN and CDR2 SVGIG (reference sequence). The CDR3 DNA is TGTGCCTGGAGTGTAAGGGGCGGACAGGGAGCCTACACCTTC. It specifies CAWSVRGGQGAYTF.

The chain joins TRBV2 to TRBJ1-5, with a weak D call TRBD1 (6 bases). Germline loops: CDR1 SNHLY, CDR2 FYNNEI. The CDR3 contains 15 residues. V shed 6 bases and J shed 7 bases, with 19 bases lying between them. CDR3 sequence: CASSPEGGLGQPQHF. CDR3 DNA: TGTGCCAGCAGCCCCGAGGGGGGGCTAGGGCAGCCCCAGCATTTT.

This clone was seen a handful of times. The chain combines TRBV9 with TRBJ1-1; D ambiguous. Trimming stripped 0 bases from V and 3 bases from J, with 12 bases between. Germline lookup yields CDR1 SGDLS and CDR2 YYNGEE. The CDR3 runs 15 residues. CDR3 in amino acids: CASSVDPTLDTEAFF. For the CDR3, the DNA is TGTGCCAGCAGCGTAGATCCGACCCTTGACACTGAAGCTTTCTTT.

V gene TRBV5-1 combines with J gene TRBJ2-2; a possible D gene is TRBD2 (6 bases). This CDR3 has 14 residues. V gave up 6 bases and J gave up 3 bases, with 12 bases separating them. Germline V gene data show CDR1 as SGHRS and CDR2 as YFSETQ. In DNA, the CDR3 is TGCGCCAGCACTCCCGGGGGTCACACCGGGGAGCTGTTTTTT. Its protein is CASTPGGHTGELFF.

As DNA, the CDR3 is TGTGCCAGCAGCGAAAGGGACAGGCCAAGCTCCTACGAGCAGTACTTC. Protein product: CASSERDRPSSYEQYF. The chain combines TRBV9 with TRBJ2-7, with 8 bases matching TRBD1. V shed 3 bases and J 0 bases; nucleotides not matched to a gene: 8. The length of the CDR3 is 16 residues. Germline V lookup: CDR1 SGDLS, CDR2 YYNGEE.

The CDR3 sequence: CSAPGQGGEQFF. The CDR3 coding sequence is TGCAGCGCCCCGGGACAGGGTGGTGAGCAGTTCTTC. The rearrangement uses TRBV29-1 and TRBJ2-1; 9 bases fit TRBD1. V lost 7 bases to trimming and J lost 9 bases; unmatched junction nucleotides: 7. Germline assignment: CDR1 SQVTM and CDR2 ANQGSEA. The CDR3 consists of 12 residues.

The chain uses TRBV4-2 and TRBJ2-3; D unresolved. The V end was cut by 5 bases, the J end by 3 bases, with 9 bases between. Germline CDR1 reads LGHNA; CDR2 reads YNFKEQ. CDR3 length equals 13 residues. The CDR3 DNA reads TGTGCCAGCAGCGTGCAAGCTACAGATACGCAGTATTTT. Amino acid sequence: CASSVQATDTQYF.